Sequencing of this T cell receptor (beta chain) was carried out in a study of CD8 T cells in ankylosing spondylitis. Notes on the study in general: In reactive arthritis synovial fluid and blood, some motif variants had been reported before. Clones linked with disease were CD8+ and fairly uncommon in the peripheral blood. The clones that were linked to disease were reported to be significantly enriched in matched synovial fluid samples from ankylosing spondylitis patients. What appeared characteristic of ankylosing spondylitis blood was a TCR beta motif of under 10 highly homologous variants.

In its sample, this clonotype was seen a few times. The antigen remains undetermined. V lost 3 bases to trimming and J lost 4 bases, with 9 bases between them. Per the germline V gene, CDR1 is DFQATT and CDR2 is SNEGSKA (reference sequence). CDR3 length: 12 residues. It was by quantitative 5'-RACE with molecular barcodes that TCR beta libraries were made. TCRdb passed the 5' RACE reads through MiXCR, listing each CDR3 protein once. This sample has some 840,000 distinct CDR3 sequences; about 12% occur once, and the top ten carry roughly 0.51%. The specimen sequenced was blood, either unsorted or a sorted T cell fraction (not recorded which). The chain recombines TRBV20-1 with TRBJ1-1, with no clear D. This receptor was identified in a male donor with ankylosing spondylitis. The CDR3, as DNA: TGCAGTGCTAGTAAGCTGGGCACTGAAGCTTTCTTT. It yields the protein CSASKLGTEAFF.